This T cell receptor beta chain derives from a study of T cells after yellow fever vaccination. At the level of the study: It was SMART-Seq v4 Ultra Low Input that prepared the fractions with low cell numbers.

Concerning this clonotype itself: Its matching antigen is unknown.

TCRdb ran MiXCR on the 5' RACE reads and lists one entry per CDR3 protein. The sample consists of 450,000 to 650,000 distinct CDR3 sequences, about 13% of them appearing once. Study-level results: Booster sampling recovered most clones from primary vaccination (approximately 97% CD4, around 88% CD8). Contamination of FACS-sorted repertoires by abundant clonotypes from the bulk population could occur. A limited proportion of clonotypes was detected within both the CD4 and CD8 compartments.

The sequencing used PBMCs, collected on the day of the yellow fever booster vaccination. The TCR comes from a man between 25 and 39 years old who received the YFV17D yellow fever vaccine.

The CDR3 spells CASLQAAHSYEQYF. The CDR3 nucleotides read TGTGCCAGCTTACAGGCCGCTCACTCCTACGAGCAGTACTTC. This chain uses TRBV7-9 with TRBJ2-7; perhaps TRBD1 as D (5 bases). V gave up 8 bases and J gave up 0 bases, with 14 bases separating them. The CDR3 has 14 residues. Germline CDR1 and CDR2: SEHNR and FQNEAQ (reference sequence).